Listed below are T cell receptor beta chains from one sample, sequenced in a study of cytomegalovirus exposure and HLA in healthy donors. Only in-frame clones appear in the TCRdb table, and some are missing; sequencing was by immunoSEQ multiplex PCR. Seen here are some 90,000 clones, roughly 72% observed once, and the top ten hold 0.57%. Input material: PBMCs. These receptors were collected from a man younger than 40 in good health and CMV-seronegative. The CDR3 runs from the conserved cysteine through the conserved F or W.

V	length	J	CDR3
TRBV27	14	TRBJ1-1	CASSYTGGHTEAFF
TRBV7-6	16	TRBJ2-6	CASRQGQGAFANVLTF
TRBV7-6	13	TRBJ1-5	CASSLYLTKPQHF
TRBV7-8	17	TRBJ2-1	CASSFSGSGRNYNEQFF
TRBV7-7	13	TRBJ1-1	CASSLTWNTEAFF
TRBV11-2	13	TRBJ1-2	CASSYRGDYGYTF
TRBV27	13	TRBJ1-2	CASSPEGVGPQYF
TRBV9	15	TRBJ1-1	CASSVMSGGDTEAFF
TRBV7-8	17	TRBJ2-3	CASSLNVASGNVDTQYF
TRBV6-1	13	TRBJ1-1	CASSDRGSNSAFF
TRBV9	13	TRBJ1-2	CASSRTGGYGYTF
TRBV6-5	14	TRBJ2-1	CARKRGKDNNEQFF
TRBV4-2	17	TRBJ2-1	CASSHLSGGSSYNEQFF
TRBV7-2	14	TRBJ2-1	CASSLGSSYNEQFF
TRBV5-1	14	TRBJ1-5	CASSFGTGGQPQHF
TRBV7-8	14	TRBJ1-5	CASSLERWDQPQHF
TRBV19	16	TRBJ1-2	CASTDLGEGKPYGYTF
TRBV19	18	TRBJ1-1	CASRPGQGAFRMNTEAFF
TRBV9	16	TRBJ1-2	CASSETDIQGHYGYTF
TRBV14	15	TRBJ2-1	CASSQPTSSYNEQFF
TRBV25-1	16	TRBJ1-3	CASSDSWAPSGNTIYF
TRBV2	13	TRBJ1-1	CASTARMNTEAFF
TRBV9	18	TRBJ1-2	CASSVASVVGVQNYGYTF
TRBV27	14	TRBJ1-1	CASSSTQGNTEAFF
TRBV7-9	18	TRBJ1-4	CASSLRTGEVFSNEKLFF
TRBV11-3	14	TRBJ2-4	CASSFGGRYNIQYF
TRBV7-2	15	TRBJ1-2	CASSLRTGVNYGYTF
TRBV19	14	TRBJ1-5	CASSRTGPNQPQHF
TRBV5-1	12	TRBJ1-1	CASSFGQTEAFF
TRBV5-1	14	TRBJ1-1	CASYLYRGHTEAFF
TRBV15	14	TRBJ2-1	CATRITGVMDEQFF
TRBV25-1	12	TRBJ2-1	CASTGDRYEQFF
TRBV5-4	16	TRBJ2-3	CASSLGASGHTDTQYF
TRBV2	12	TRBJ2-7	CASSVFRDIGYF
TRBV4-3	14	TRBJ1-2	CASSQGTGGAGYTF
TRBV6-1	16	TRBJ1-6	CASSEIGGTGDSPLHF
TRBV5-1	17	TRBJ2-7	CASSLALGTGYPYEQYF
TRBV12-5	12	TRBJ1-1	CATIREGTEAFF
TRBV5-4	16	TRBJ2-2	CASSLSGGKGAGELFF
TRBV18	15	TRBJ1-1	CASSPILAGYTEAFF
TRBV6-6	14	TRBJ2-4	CASLPRIDKNIQYF
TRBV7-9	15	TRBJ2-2	CASSLRGAGTGELFF
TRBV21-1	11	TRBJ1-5	CATRDSQSQHF
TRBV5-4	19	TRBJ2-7	CASSLYQVTSLPPFYEQYF
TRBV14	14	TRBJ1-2	CASSQVRDRHGYTF
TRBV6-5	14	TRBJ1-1	CATTDSPPNTEAFF
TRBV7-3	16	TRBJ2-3	CASSSGSSGRVDTQYF
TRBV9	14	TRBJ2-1	CASSILGTVPQQFF
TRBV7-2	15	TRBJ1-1	CASSLGAEPNTEAFF
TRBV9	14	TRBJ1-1	CASSVSTMNTEAFF